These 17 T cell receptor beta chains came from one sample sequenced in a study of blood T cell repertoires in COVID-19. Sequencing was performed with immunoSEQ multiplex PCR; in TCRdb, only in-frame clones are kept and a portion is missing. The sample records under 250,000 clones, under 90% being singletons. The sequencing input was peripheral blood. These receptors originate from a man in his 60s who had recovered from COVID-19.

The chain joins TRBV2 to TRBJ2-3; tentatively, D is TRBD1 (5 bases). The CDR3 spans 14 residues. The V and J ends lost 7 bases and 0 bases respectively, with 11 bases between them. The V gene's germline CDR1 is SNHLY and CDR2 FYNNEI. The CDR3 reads CASTAGLSTDTQYF. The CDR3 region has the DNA TGTGCCAGCACTGCAGGGCTAAGCACAGATACGCAGTATTTT.

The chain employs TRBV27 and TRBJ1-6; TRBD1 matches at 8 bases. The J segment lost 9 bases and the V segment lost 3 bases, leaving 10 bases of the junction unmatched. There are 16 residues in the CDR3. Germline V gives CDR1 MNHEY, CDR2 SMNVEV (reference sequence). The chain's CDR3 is CASSFTTQGAGSPLHF. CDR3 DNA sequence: TGTGCCAGCAGTTTCACCACCCAGGGGGCTGGTTCACCCCTCCACTTT.

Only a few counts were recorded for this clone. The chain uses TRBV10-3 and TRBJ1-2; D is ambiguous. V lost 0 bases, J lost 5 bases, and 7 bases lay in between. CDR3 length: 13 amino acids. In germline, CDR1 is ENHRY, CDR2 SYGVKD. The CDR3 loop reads CAISESGVYGYTF. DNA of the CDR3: TGTGCCATCAGTGAGTCCGGGGTTTATGGCTACACCTTC.

The CDR3: CASRDGHTRGGNTIYF. In DNA, the CDR3 is TGTGCCTCCAGGGATGGCCATACTCGAGGAGGAAACACCATATATTTT. The V and J genes are TRBV19 and TRBJ1-3, with a tentative D call TRBD1 (5 bases). This CDR3 region has 16 residues. Looked up from germline, CDR1 is LNHDA and CDR2 is SQIVND (reference sequence). Trimming pared 11 bases from V and 4 bases from J, leaving 24 bases between.

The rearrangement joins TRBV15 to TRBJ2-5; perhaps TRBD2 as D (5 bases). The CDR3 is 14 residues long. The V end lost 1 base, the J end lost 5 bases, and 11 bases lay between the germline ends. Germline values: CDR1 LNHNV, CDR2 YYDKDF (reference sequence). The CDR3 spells CATSRGGLQETQYF. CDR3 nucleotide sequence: TGTGCCACCAGCAGAGGAGGGCTTCAGGAGACCCAGTACTTC.

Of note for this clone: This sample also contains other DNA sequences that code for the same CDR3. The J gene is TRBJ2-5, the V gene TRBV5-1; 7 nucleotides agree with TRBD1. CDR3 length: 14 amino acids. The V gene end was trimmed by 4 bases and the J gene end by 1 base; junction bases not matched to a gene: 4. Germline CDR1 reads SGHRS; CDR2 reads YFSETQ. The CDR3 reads CASSPGTAQETQYF. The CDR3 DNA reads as TGCGCCAGCAGCCCGGGGACAGCCCAAGAGACCCAGTACTTC.

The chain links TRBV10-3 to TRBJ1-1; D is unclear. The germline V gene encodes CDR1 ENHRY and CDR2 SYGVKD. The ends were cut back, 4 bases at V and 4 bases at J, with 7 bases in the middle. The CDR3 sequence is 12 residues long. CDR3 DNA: TGTGCCATCAGTGTGGCGGGCACTGAAGCTTTCTTT. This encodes CAISVAGTEAFF.

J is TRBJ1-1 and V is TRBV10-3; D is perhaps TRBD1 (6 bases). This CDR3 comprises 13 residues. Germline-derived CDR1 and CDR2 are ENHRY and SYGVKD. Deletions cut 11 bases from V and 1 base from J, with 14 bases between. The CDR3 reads CASTGQANTEAFF. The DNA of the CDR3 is TGTGCCTCCACGGGACAAGCGAACACTGAAGCTTTCTTT.

The CDR3 nucleotides are TGTGCCAGCAGCCCAGGACAGGGAGTGTCACCCCTCCACTTT. It translates to CASSPGQGVSPLHF. The chain joins TRBV7-2 to TRBJ1-6; 8 bases align to TRBD1. With 5 bases clipped from V and 10 bases from J, the junction kept 7 bases outside the gene matches. This CDR3 is 14 amino acids long. CDR1 is SGHTA and CDR2 is FQGNSA in the germline V gene.

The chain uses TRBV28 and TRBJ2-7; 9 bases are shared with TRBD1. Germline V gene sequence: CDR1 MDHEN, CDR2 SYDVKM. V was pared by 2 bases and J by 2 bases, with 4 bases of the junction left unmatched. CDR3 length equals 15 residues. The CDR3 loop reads CASSLIGQGTYEQYF. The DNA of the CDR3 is TGTGCCAGCAGTTTAATCGGACAGGGGACCTACGAGCAGTACTTC.

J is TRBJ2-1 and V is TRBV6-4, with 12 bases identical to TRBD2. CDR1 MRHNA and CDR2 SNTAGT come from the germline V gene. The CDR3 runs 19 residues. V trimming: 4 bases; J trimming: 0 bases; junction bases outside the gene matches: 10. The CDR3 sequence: CASSARTSGVFGSYNEQFF. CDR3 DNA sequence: TGTGCCAGCAGTGCCCGGACTAGCGGGGTTTTTGGCTCCTACAATGAGCAGTTCTTC.

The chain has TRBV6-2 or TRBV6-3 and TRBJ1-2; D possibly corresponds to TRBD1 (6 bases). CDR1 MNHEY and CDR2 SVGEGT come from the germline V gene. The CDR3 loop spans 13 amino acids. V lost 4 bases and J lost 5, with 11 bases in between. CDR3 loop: CASSSGQFYGYTF. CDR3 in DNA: TGTGCCAGCAGTTCCGGACAGTTTTATGGCTACACCTTC.

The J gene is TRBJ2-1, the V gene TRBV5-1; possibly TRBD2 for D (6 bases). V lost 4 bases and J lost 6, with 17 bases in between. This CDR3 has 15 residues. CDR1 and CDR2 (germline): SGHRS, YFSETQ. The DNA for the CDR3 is TGCGCCAGCAGCCCGGGGGTGGAGGCCTTCAATGAGCAGTTCTTC. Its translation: CASSPGVEAFNEQFF.

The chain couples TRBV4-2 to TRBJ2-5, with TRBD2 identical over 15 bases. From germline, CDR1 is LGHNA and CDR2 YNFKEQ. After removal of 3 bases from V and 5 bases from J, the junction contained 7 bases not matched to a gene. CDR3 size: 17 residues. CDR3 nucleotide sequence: TGTGCCAGCAGCCACGGACTAGCGGGAGGGCAGGTTGAGACCCAGTACTTC. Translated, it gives CASSHGLAGGQVETQYF.

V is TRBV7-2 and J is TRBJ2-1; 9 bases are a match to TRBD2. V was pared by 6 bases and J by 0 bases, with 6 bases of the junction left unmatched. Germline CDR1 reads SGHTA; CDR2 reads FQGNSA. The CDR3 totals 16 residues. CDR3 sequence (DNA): TGTGCCAGCAGACTCCGGACTAGCGTCTCCTACAATGAGCAGTTCTTC. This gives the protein CASRLRTSVSYNEQFF.

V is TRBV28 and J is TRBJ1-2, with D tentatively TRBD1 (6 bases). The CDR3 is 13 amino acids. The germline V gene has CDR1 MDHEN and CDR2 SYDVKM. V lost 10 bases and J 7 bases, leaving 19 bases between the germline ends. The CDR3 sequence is CATLGQWTSGYTF. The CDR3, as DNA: TGTGCCACCCTAGGACAGTGGACTTCTGGCTACACCTTC.

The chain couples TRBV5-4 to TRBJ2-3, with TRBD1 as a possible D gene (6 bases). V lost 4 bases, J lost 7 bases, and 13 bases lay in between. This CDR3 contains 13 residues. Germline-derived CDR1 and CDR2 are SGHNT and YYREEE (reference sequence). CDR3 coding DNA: TGTGCCAGCAGCGCGCCAGGGGAATATACGCAGTATTTT. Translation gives CASSAPGEYTQYF.